This entry lists 5 T cell receptor beta chains sequenced from one sample in a study of cytomegalovirus exposure and HLA in healthy donors. The repertoire was sequenced with immunoSEQ multiplex PCR; TCRdb's copy has only in-frame clones and lacks some. This table holds roughly 130,000 clones, approximately 90% found once. The material sequenced was PBMCs. The receptors come from a woman in her 30s in good health and CMV-seropositive.

This clone was seen just once. The CDR3 DNA is TGTGCCAGCAAGGAGCGGGAGGGCCCTCGGGAGCTGTTTTTT. Amino acid sequence: CASKEREGPRELFF. The chain joins TRBV2 to TRBJ2-2; 10 positions match TRBD2. Germline loops: CDR1 SNHLY, CDR2 FYNNEI. CDR3 length equals 14 residues. The V gene end was trimmed by 7 bases and the J gene end by 9 bases; junction bases not matched to a gene: 8.

V is TRBV15 and J is TRBJ2-5; D is perhaps TRBD1 (5 bases). Germline V CDR1 and CDR2: LNHNV, YYDKDF (reference sequence). V lost 1 base, J lost 1 base, and 10 bases lay in between. The CDR3 runs 15 residues. CDR3 protein: CATSRGQLTQETQYF. In DNA, the CDR3 is TGTGCCACCAGCAGAGGACAGCTGACCCAAGAGACCCAGTACTTC.

V and J are TRBV11-2 and TRBJ1-1; no firm D call. In germline, CDR1 is SGHAT, CDR2 FQNNGV. V was cut by 5 bases and J by 1 base, with 8 bases left in between. This CDR3 region has 13 residues. CDR3 sequence (DNA): TGTGCCAGCAGCCCTTCGGGGAACACTGAAGCTTTCTTT. Translated, it gives CASSPSGNTEAFF.

CDR3 DNA: TGTGCCACCAGCCCGGGACCCGGGACTAGCGGGACGAGCTCCTACAATGAGCAGTTCTTC. Amino acids: CATSPGPGTSGTSSYNEQFF. The J gene is TRBJ2-1, the V gene TRBV15; TRBD2 aligns across 13 bases. Unmatched junction bases numbered 13, after V lost 5 bases and J lost 0 bases. Germline V CDR1 and CDR2: LNHNV, YYDKDF (reference sequence). The CDR3 extends over 20 amino acids.

The rearrangement uses TRBV2 and TRBJ2-1, with a tentative D call TRBD1 (5 bases). This CDR3 spans 16 amino acids. Germline V gene sequence: CDR1 SNHLY, CDR2 FYNNEI. Trimming took 0 bases from V and 5 from J, leaving 14 bases between them. The CDR3 protein is CASSEAGADSHNEQFF. Written as DNA, the CDR3 is TGTGCCAGCAGTGAAGCTGGGGCGGATAGTCACAATGAGCAGTTCTTC.